One T cell receptor (beta chain) is described in this entry. As yet, its antigen is unknown. This sample is part of a study of T cell responses to AZD1222 COVID-19 vaccine. Overall study results and limits: Females outnumbered males among donors, who were mostly white British; clonal diversity was possibly underestimated. Seropositive AZD1222 recipients at baseline numbered only five or six. Sampled repertoires all dated from after the peak T cell response.

Trimming took off 4 bases at V and 1 base at J, with 14 bases between the two ends. This CDR3 has 16 amino acids. Germline CDR1 is MDHEN and CDR2 is SYDVKM. Profiled with immunoSEQ multiplex PCR; TCRdb holds only in-frame clones, not every one. Of fewer than 90,000 clones in the sample, roughly 86% were seen once. This material consisted of peripheral blood, taken 28 days after the second AZD1222 dose. The chain combines TRBV28 with TRBJ1-5; possibly TRBD1 for D (6 bases). The sequence was collected from an adult who received the AZD1222 COVID-19 vaccine. The CDR3 sequence: CASSYAGHPSNQPQHF. The CDR3 coding sequence is TGTGCCAGCAGTTACGCGGGACATCCGAGCAATCAGCCCCAGCATTTT. Together with reference TRBV28 and TRBJ1-5, the CDR3 gives the full variable domain: DVKVTQSSRYLVKRTGEKVFLECVQDMDHENMFWYRQDPGLGLRLIYFSYDVKMKEKGDIPEGYSVSREKKERFSLILESASTNQTSMYLCASSYAGHPSNQPQHFGDGTRLSIL.